Listed below are T cell receptor beta chains from one sample, sequenced in a study of T cells in Graves' hyperthyroidism and ophthalmopathy. TCRdb re-analysed the multiplex PCR reads in MiXCR, keeping a single row per CDR3 protein. This repertoire shows 250,000 to 300,000 distinct CDR3 sequences, more than 10% found once; its top ten account for around 7.9%. The sample taken for sequencing was blood. All receptors come from a woman aged 30 to 39 with Graves' hyperthyroidism that later progressed to Graves' ophthalmopathy. Both conserved end residues are part of each CDR3. D genes are given only for firm matches. A clone size is listed for some rows: how often the clone was seen (once, few, many), or a class if it is expanded.

TRBJ2-1	15	many	TRBD2	TRBV7-8	TGTGCCAGCAGCGAAACTAGCGGCTCCTACAATGAGCAGTTCTTC	CASSETSGSYNEQFF
TRBJ2-2	11	many	NA	TRBV13	TGTGCCAGCAGCATCACCGGGGAGCTGTTTTTT	CASSITGELFF
TRBJ2-1	16	NA	TRBD2	TRBV20-1	TGCAGTGCTGCGGCAACTAGCGGGAGGGCCGGGGATGAGCAGCTCTTC	CSAAATSGRAGDEQLF
TRBJ1-1	13	many	TRBD1	TRBV10-3	TGTGCCATCGGGACAGGGCGGAACACTGAAGCTTTCTTT	CAIGTGRNTEAFF
TRBJ2-3	15	few	NA	TRBV5-8	TGTGCCAGCAGCCGGGACTTCGTACTTACAGATACGCAGTATTTT	CASSRDFVLTDTQYF
TRBJ2-3	15	many	TRBD2	TRBV20-1	TGCAGTGCTAGTGAAGGGGCATTGGCGGGAGACACGCAGTATTTT	CSASEGALAGDTQYF
TRBJ2-3	14	many	NA	TRBV28	TGTGCCAGCAGTTTGTCTAGCGCGACAGATACGCAGTATTTT	CASSLSSATDTQYF
TRBJ1-5	18	many	NA	TRBV7-6	TGTGCCAGCATCCACGAAGCCTGGGGTCACCTTAGCAATCAGCCCCAGCATTTT	CASIHEAWGHLSNQPQHF
TRBJ2-1	16	many	NA	TRBV7-8	TGTGCCAGCAGGCTCTCCAGGGGACTATCCTACAATGAGCAGTTCTTC	CASRLSRGLSYNEQFF
TRBJ2-7	18	many	TRBD2	TRBV20-1	TGCAGTGCTAGGAGAGTGGGAGGGCGATTTGGCCCCGCCTACGAGCAGTACTTC	CSARRVGGRFGPAYEQYF
TRBJ1-4	15	NA	NA	TRBV20-1	TGCAGTGCTAGGGATTCACTAGGGACGCGGGAAAAACTGTTTTTT	CSARDSLGTREKLFF
TRBJ1-2	13	many	NA	TRBV27	TGTGCCACTCGGACGCCTCGGGGCTATGGCTACACCTTC	CATRTPRGYGYTF
TRBJ1-6	18	many	NA	TRBV28	TGTGCCAGCAGGGGAGGCACCCTGGGGAGCTCCTATAATTCACCCCTCCACTTT	CASRGGTLGSSYNSPLHF
TRBJ1-1	15	many	NA	TRBV6-6	TGTGCCAGCAGTTACTCGCCCGGGATGGGCACTGAAGCTTTCTTT	CASSYSPGMGTEAFF
TRBJ2-5	15	many	TRBD1	TRBV7-2	TGTGCCAGCAGCACACCGGGACAGGGGGGGGAGACCCAGTACTTC	CASSTPGQGGETQYF
TRBJ2-3	18	many	TRBD2	TRBV5-1	TGCGCCAGCAGCTCCGGACTAGCTCGGGCATCGTCACATGGTACGCAGTATTTT	CASSSGLARASSHGTQYF
TRBJ1-1	15	many	NA	TRBV6-1	TGTGCCAGCAGTTCTCTAACCGCCGACGGCACTGAAGCTTTCTTT	CASSSLTADGTEAFF
TRBJ2-2	14	many	NA	TRBV7-6	TGTGCCAGCAGCTTCTCGGGGTACACCGGGGAGCTGTTTTTT	CASSFSGYTGELFF
TRBJ2-7	13	many	NA	TRBV5-1	TGCGCCAGCAGCTTAGTAGCGGTAGACGAGCAGTACTTC	CASSLVAVDEQYF
TRBJ1-2	14	many	TRBD1	TRBV28	TGTGCCAGCAGCACACGGACAGGGCAACATGGCTACACCTTC	CASSTRTGQHGYTF
TRBJ1-2	13	many	NA	TRBV7-2	TGTGCCAGCAGCTTTGGCAGTAACTATGGCTACACCTTC	CASSFGSNYGYTF
TRBJ2-7	15	NA	TRBD2	TRBV18	TGTGCCAGCTCACCTGGGGCTAGCGGGCTTTACGAGCAGTACTTC	CASSPGASGLYEQYF
TRBJ1-6	15	few	NA	TRBV6-1	TGTGCCAGCAGTAGGTCCCGCTCCTATAATTCACCCCTCCACTTT	CASSRSRSYNSPLHF
TRBJ2-5	15	many	TRBD1	TRBV3-1	TGTGCCAGCAGCCAGAGGGCAGGACAGGAAGAGACCCAGTACTTC	CASSQRAGQEETQYF
TRBJ2-7	17	NA	NA	TRBV4-2	TGTGCCAGCAGCCAAGCTTCCGGGACCGCTAGCTCCTACGAGCAGTACTTC	CASSQASGTASSYEQYF
TRBJ2-1	15	many	TRBD2	TRBV7-9	TGTGCCAGCAGCTATACTAGCGGGAGCGTCGATGAGCAGTTCTTC	CASSYTSGSVDEQFF
TRBJ2-1	12	few	NA	TRBV29-1	TGCAGCGTTGTACCGGGGGCGAATGAGCAGTTCTTC	CSVVPGANEQFF
TRBJ2-1	16	many	NA	TRBV24-1	TGTGCCACCAGTGACCGGGCGGCGGGACTCTACAATGAGCAGTTCTTC	CATSDRAAGLYNEQFF
TRBJ2-3	15	many	TRBD1	TRBV3-1	TGTGCCAGCAGCCAACCAGGGGGCCCGCCAGATACGCAGTATTTT	CASSQPGGPPDTQYF
TRBJ2-1	17	many	NA	TRBV7-2	TGTGCCAGCAGCTTAGCGTACGGGAGTGATTCATACAATGAGCAGTTCTTC	CASSLAYGSDSYNEQFF